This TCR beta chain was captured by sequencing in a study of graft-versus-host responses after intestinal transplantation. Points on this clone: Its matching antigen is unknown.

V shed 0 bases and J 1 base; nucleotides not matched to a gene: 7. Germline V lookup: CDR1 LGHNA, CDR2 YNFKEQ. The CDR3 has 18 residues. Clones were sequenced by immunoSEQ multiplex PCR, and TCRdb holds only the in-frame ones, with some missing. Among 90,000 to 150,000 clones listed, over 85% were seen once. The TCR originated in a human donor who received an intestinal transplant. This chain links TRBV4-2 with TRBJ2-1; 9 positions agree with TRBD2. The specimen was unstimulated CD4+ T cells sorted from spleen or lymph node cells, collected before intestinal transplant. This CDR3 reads CASSQDPQAGGSYNEQFF. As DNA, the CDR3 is TGTGCCAGCAGCCAAGATCCTCAAGCGGGAGGTTCCTACAATGAGCAGTTCTTC.